This T cell receptor beta chain is from a study of shared T cell receptors in the human thymus. The V gene lost 8 bases and the J gene lost 0 bases, with 11 bases spanning the gap. The germline V gene has CDR1 SGHTA and CDR2 FQGNSA. The CDR3 is 13 residues long. Using immunoSEQ multiplex PCR, the repertoire was profiled, and TCRdb retains in-frame clones only, with some absent. In the table there are hundreds of thousands of clones, about 87% of which are singletons. A further study also used this sample, focusing on human thymus T cells. That source adds: Congenital heart defects were the reason for the corrective surgery that the donors, healthy Finnish infants, were having. Thymic resections from corrective heart surgery supplied the tissue. Repertoires sampled from thymus and blood appeared biased in V and J gene usage. Related studies noted strongly shared thymic repertoires across unrelated people.

The source is a boy younger than two with a congenital heart defect. The chain couples TRBV7-2 to TRBJ2-7; perhaps TRBD2 as D (5 bases). Sequenced: thymocytes. The CDR3 spells CASWSGGSYEQYF. The CDR3 region has the DNA TGTGCCAGCTGGAGTGGAGGCTCCTACGAGCAGTACTTC.